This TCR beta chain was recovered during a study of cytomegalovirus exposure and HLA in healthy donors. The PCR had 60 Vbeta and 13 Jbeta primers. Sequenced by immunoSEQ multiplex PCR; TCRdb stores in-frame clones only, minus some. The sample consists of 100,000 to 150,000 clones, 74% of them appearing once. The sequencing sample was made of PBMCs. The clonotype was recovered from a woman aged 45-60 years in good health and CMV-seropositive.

CDR3 DNA sequence: TGTGCCAGCAGCTCAGGGGATGGGAATGAAAAACTGTTTTTT. Residues: CASSSGDGNEKLFF. The J gene is TRBJ1-4, the V gene TRBV5-4; TRBD1 is a possible D gene (6 bases). With 3 bases removed from V and 5 bases from J, the gap between germline ends came to 11 bases. Looked up from germline, CDR1 is SGHNT and CDR2 is YYREEE (reference sequence). The CDR3 covers 14 residues.